The present T cell receptor (beta chain) was sequenced within a study of Ad26.COV2.S vaccination and SARS-CoV-2 variants. General study findings and limits: Post-vaccination breadth of spike-specific CD8+ and CD4+ T cell responses was reportedly substantial. Vaccine recipients and placebo recipients showed similar non-spike TCR breadth. Vaccine recipients had higher spike-specific TCR breadth than placebo recipients. In TCR breadth and depth analyses, total T cell responses may have been underestimated.

Germline CDR1 reads SGHTS; CDR2 reads YDEGEE. There are 15 residues in the CDR3. The V and J ends lost 5 bases and 2 bases respectively, with 15 bases between them. This clone was counted a single time. The antigen is not known. Generated by immunoSEQ multiplex PCR, the TCRdb table keeps only in-frame clones and is missing some. Of 300,000 to 400,000 clones in the sample, 92% were seen once. The sequence derives from a human donor who had recovered from COVID-19. This specimen was peripheral blood, taken after recovery from COVID-19. The V gene is TRBV5-8, the J gene TRBJ2-3; D may be TRBD1 (5 bases). The CDR3 nucleotides are TGTGCCAGCAGGCGCAGGGAAAGCCTCACAGATACGCAGTATTTT. It codes for CASRRRESLTDTQYF.